The entry below describes one T cell receptor beta chain. What it binds is not known. This sample was taken from a study of T cells expressing NK-cell markers. General study points: Dominant NKG2C+ clonotypes accounted for roughly 1.0-8% of CD8+ T cells in 5 to 7 donors.

The authors made TCR beta cDNA libraries by 5'RACE template switching. This switching added a universal primer site and UMIs. TCRdb reprocessed the 5' RACE reads and reports one entry per CDR3 protein, with no DNA. The sample totals approximately 460,000 distinct CDR3 sequences. The CDR3 loop spans 15 amino acids. In germline, CDR1 is SGHTS, CDR2 YDEGEE. The chain employs TRBV5-8 and TRBJ2-7; TCRdb lists TRBD1, though no DNA is available to test this call. The specimen was blood T cells: a sorted CD56 or NKG2C T cell subset, CD4+ or CD8+ T cells, or bulk PBMC T cells (not recorded which). This receptor was taken from a woman aged 18-70 years in good health. CDR3: CASSRRDRGAYEQYF.